This TCR beta chain was recorded in a study of shared clonotypes between healthy human individuals. Study results and caveats: Some clonotypes were shared by all four sorted-subset donors, while others were not shared. The non-shared ones had lower generation probabilities than the shared ones.

CD45RO-negative cells were positively selected for CCR7, leaving out terminally differentiated effector memory CD45RA+ cells. The study ran the assay at deep level. Here immunoSEQ multiplex PCR was the method, and the copy in TCRdb shows in-frame clones only, minus some. The sample lists roughly 600,000 clones, roughly 98% occurring once. This CDR3 is 15 amino acids long. Germline CDR1 reads SGHDN; CDR2 reads FVKESK. The V and J ends lost 1 base and 2 bases respectively, with 10 bases between them. In regard to this clone: What it recognizes is unknown.

The rearrangement links TRBV14 to TRBJ2-3, with D hard to call. The TCR sequence derives from a young man in good health. Sequenced input: naive CD8+ T cells sorted from blood. CDR3 region: CASSQAWDPTDTQYF. The CDR3 nucleotides read TGTGCCAGCAGCCAAGCATGGGATCCCACAGATACGCAGTATTTT.